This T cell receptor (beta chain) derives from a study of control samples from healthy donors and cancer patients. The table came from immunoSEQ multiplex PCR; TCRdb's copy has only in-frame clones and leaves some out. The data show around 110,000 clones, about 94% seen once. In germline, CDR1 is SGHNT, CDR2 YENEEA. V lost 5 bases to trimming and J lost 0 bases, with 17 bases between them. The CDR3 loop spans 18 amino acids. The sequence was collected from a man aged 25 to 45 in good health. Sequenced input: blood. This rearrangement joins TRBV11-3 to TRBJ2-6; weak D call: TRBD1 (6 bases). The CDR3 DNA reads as TGTGCCAGCAGCAGAACGACAGGAGCCCGCTCTGGGGCCAACGTCCTGACTTTC. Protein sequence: CASSRTTGARSGANVLTF. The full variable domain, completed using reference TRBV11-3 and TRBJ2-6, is EAGVVQSPRYKIIEKKQPVAFWCNPISGHNTLYWYLQNLGQGPELLIRYENEEAVDDSQLPKDRFSAERLKGVDSTLKIQPAELGDSAVYLCASSRTTGARSGANVLTFGAGSRLTVL.